One sample yielded the 25 T cell receptor beta chains listed below, sequenced in a study of identical twins. Each CDR3 protein gets one entry after TCRdb re-called the 5' RACE reads with MiXCR. The sample yields about 720,000 distinct CDR3 sequences, around a sixth seen once. Separately, the same data were catalogued under a study of T cells expressing NK-cell markers.

The sample comprised PBMCs. All receptors derive from a young woman in good health.

The rearrangement uses TRBV7-2 and TRBJ2-1, with D possibly being TRBD1 or TRBD2 (7 bases each). This CDR3 is 15 amino acids long. Trimming left V 1 base short and J 6 bases short, with 13 bases between. The germline V gene encodes CDR1 SGHTA and CDR2 FQGNSA. The CDR3 here is CASSLDQGGLNEQFF. DNA for the CDR3: TGTGCCAGCAGCTTAGACCAGGGGGGGCTCAATGAGCAGTTCTTC.

This clonotype was observed a few times. This rearrangement joins TRBV20-1 to TRBJ2-2; 7 nucleotides align to TRBD1. V shed 2 bases, J shed 1 base, and the junction held 4 bases outside the gene matches. Per germline, CDR1 DFQATT and CDR2 SNEGSKA (reference sequence). This CDR3 contains 15 residues. CDR3 protein: CSARHRTGNTGELFF. The CDR3, as DNA: TGCAGTGCTAGACACCGGACAGGGAACACCGGGGAGCTGTTTTTT.

This clonotype occurred a few times. The V call is TRBV15, the J call TRBJ2-3; TRBD2 agrees at 10 bases. CDR1 is LNHNV and CDR2 is YYDKDF in the germline V gene (reference sequence). The CDR3 has 16 residues. Germline trimming cut 5 bases from V and 5 bases from J; bases unmatched to any gene: 10. CDR3 bases: TGTGCCACCAGCGGGAGCGGGAGGGCCGGCGGAGATACGCAGTATTTT. Its protein is CATSGSGRAGGDTQYF.

This clonotype was seen a few times. This chain links TRBV15 with TRBJ2-3; TRBD1 is a possible D gene (5 bases). Germline V gene lookup returns CDR1 LNHNV and CDR2 YYDKDF (reference sequence). The CDR3 has 14 residues. Trimming pared 4 bases from V and 2 bases from J, leaving 10 bases between. DNA of the CDR3: TGTGCCACCAGCAAGGACACGGACACAGATACGCAGTATTTT. This encodes CATSKDTDTDTQYF.

The chain links TRBV6-2 or TRBV6-3 to TRBJ2-5; D is perhaps TRBD2 (6 bases). The V end was cut by 6 bases, the J end by 2 bases, with 22 bases between. This CDR3 comprises 17 residues. Looked up from germline, CDR1 is MNHEY and CDR2 is SVGEGT. Here the CDR3 DNA reads TGTGCCAGCAGCACGAACCTAAAGTCGGGGGAGCAAGAGACCCAGTACTTC. It codes for CASSTNLKSGEQETQYF.

This clonotype has more than one count but fewer than ten. The V gene is TRBV12-3 or TRBV12-4, the J gene TRBJ2-5; D is ambiguous. This CDR3 has 13 residues. V gave up 1 base and J gave up 6 bases, with 9 bases separating them. In DNA, the CDR3 is TGTGCCAGCAGTTTAGGGTTACGGCAGACCCAGTACTTC. It encodes CASSLGLRQTQYF.

The chain carries TRBV20-1 and TRBJ2-7; 7 positions match TRBD1. The CDR3 runs 15 residues. Losses at the gene ends were 5 bases for V and 2 bases for J; bases not matched to a gene: 12. The germline gives CDR1 DFQATT, CDR2 SNEGSKA (reference sequence). The CDR3 loop is CSAGGQVPSTYEQYF. CDR3 in DNA: TGCAGTGCTGGCGGACAGGTTCCATCAACCTACGAGCAGTACTTC.

This clonotype turned up a few times. The J gene is TRBJ2-7, the V gene TRBV20-1; possibly TRBD2 for D (5 bases). V was shortened by 6 bases and J by 2 bases, with 14 bases between the two germline ends. Germline CDR1 is DFQATT and CDR2 is SNEGSKA (reference sequence). The CDR3 covers 13 residues. CDR3 protein: CSAGAAVAYEQYF. CDR3 DNA: TGCAGTGCCGGAGCGGCGGTCGCCTACGAGCAGTACTTC.

The V and J genes are TRBV28 and TRBJ2-5; 10 nucleotides match TRBD1. Germline CDR1 reads MDHEN; CDR2 reads SYDVKM. This CDR3 is built from 15 residues. The V segment lost 6 bases and the J segment 5 bases; nucleotides outside the gene matches: 9. The DNA of the CDR3 is TGTGCCAGCAGCCCCGGGACAGGGGTCGGTGAGACCCAGTACTTC. Its protein is CASSPGTGVGETQYF.

This clonotype was seen a few times. CDR3 loop: CASSQEIVWELFF. The CDR3 DNA sequence: TGCGCCAGCAGCCAAGAGATAGTATGGGAGCTGTTTTTT. The chain has TRBV4-3 and TRBJ2-2; D unresolved. The CDR3 runs 13 residues. Germline CDR1 LGHNA, CDR2 YSLEER. V was shortened by 0 bases and J by 9 bases, with 8 bases between the two germline ends.

The chain uses TRBV30 and TRBJ2-1, with 13 positions matching TRBD2. This CDR3 contains 14 residues. J gave up 9 bases and V 0 bases, and 2 bases lay outside the gene matches. From germline, CDR1 is GTSNPN and CDR2 SVGIG (reference sequence). The CDR3 loop reads CAWSVRLAGGEQFF. In DNA, the CDR3 is TGTGCCTGGAGTGTACGACTAGCGGGAGGTGAGCAGTTCTTC.

This clonotype appeared many times. V is TRBV10-3 and J is TRBJ2-3; D call uncertain. V lost 1 base, J lost 2 bases, and 7 bases lay in between. Germline V gene sequence: CDR1 ENHRY, CDR2 SYGVKD. This CDR3 has 14 residues. The CDR3 nucleotides read TGTGCCATCAGTGAGTGGCAGAACACAGATACGCAGTATTTT. It is translated as CAISEWQNTDTQYF.

This sequence joins TRBV20-1 and TRBJ2-3; unclear D gene. Germline-derived CDR1 and CDR2 are DFQATT and SNEGSKA (reference sequence). This CDR3 region has 14 residues. The ends were cut back, 5 bases at V and 0 bases at J, with 12 bases in the middle. CDR3 protein: CSAPDRKSTDTQYF. CDR3 DNA: TGCAGTGCTCCAGACCGGAAAAGCACAGATACGCAGTATTTT.

This clonotype was seen a handful of times. This rearrangement joins TRBV30 to TRBJ2-1; unclear D gene. This CDR3 comprises 11 residues. Between the trimmed V and J ends, which lost 4 bases and 4 bases, there was a span of 5 bases. The germline V gene has CDR1 GTSNPN and CDR2 SVGIG (reference sequence). In DNA, the CDR3 is TGTGCCTGGATTGAGTACAATGAGCAGTTCTTC. Translated: CAWIEYNEQFF.

This clonotype was seen a few times. The chain combines TRBV10-3 with TRBJ2-7, with a tentative D call TRBD2 (5 bases). V was cut by 3 bases and J by 1 base, with 10 bases left in between. The CDR3 spans 14 residues. CDR1 and CDR2 from the germline V gene are ENHRY and SYGVKD. The chain's CDR3 is CAISDPSGSYEQYF. CDR3 nucleotides: TGTGCCATCAGTGACCCCTCGGGGTCCTACGAGCAGTACTTC.

This clonotype was seen once. V is TRBV20-1 and J is TRBJ2-7, with 11 bases fitting TRBD2. Germline values: CDR1 DFQATT, CDR2 SNEGSKA (reference sequence). V was pared by 5 bases and J by 3 bases, with 9 bases of the junction left unmatched. The CDR3 runs to 15 residues. In DNA, the CDR3 is TGCAGTGCTCGATGGACTAGCGGGTTTATCTACGAGCAGTACTTC. Translated, it gives CSARWTSGFIYEQYF.

The V call is TRBV20-1, the J call TRBJ2-2; 7 bases line up with TRBD2. V dropped 4 bases and J dropped 4; count of bases not matched to a gene: 9. This CDR3 comprises 15 residues. Germline V gene sequence: CDR1 DFQATT, CDR2 SNEGSKA (reference sequence). CDR3 loop: CSATTWGGRTGELFF. The CDR3 region has the DNA TGCAGTGCTACCACCTGGGGGGGTCGCACCGGGGAGCTGTTTTTT.

This clonotype was recorded a few times. The rearrangement joins TRBV13 to TRBJ2-1, with D maybe TRBD2 (6 bases). Germline CDR1 PRHDT, CDR2 FYEKMQ (reference sequence). The CDR3 sequence is 18 residues long. Trimming pared 11 bases from V and 0 bases from J, leaving 26 bases between. The CDR3 reads CAGGGGKGKFSSYNEQFF. CDR3 sequence (DNA): TGTGCCGGCGGTGGCGGGAAGGGAAAATTTAGCTCCTACAATGAGCAGTTCTTC.

The chain links TRBV12-3 or TRBV12-4 to TRBJ2-5; perhaps TRBD2 as D (6 bases). This CDR3 contains 15 residues. The germline V and J ends were trimmed by 2 bases and 1 base, with 11 bases remaining between them. CDR3 sequence (DNA): TGTGCCAGCAGTTTACGGGGGTTGGGCCAAGAGACCCAGTACTTC. Its protein is CASSLRGLGQETQYF.

This clonotype was seen a handful of times. The CDR3 DNA follows: TGCAGTGCTAGGCCGCAGGGTAGGTTTCAGCCCCAGCATTTT. Translating gives CSARPQGRFQPQHF. This chain connects TRBV20-1 to TRBJ1-5; TRBD1 is a possible D gene (5 bases). Looked up from germline, CDR1 is DFQATT and CDR2 is SNEGSKA (reference sequence). The CDR3 is made up of 14 amino acids. V lost 3 bases, J lost 6 bases, and 15 bases lay in between.

Here the CDR3 reads CASSLRQKGFHEQYF. For the CDR3, the DNA is TGTGCCAGCAGCCTCCGACAAAAGGGGTTCCACGAGCAGTACTTC. The chain joins TRBV7-2 to TRBJ2-7; D is possibly TRBD1 (5 bases). Trimming took off 5 bases at V and 5 bases at J, with 19 bases between the two ends. The CDR3 sequence is 15 residues long. The germline V gene encodes CDR1 SGHTA and CDR2 FQGNSA.

The chain has TRBV20-1 and TRBJ2-4; TRBD2 matches at 9 bases. CDR1 and CDR2 (germline): DFQATT, SNEGSKA (reference sequence). The V and J ends lost 3 bases and 6 bases, in that order; junction bases with no gene match: 9. The CDR3 has 15 residues. The CDR3 here is CSARGKETSGNIQYF. The CDR3 DNA is TGCAGTGCTAGGGGCAAAGAGACTAGCGGAAACATTCAGTACTTC.

The chain employs TRBV10-3 and TRBJ2-7; D remains unclear. Deletions cut 4 bases from V and 0 bases from J, with 13 bases between. The CDR3 is 15 residues long. The germline V gene encodes CDR1 ENHRY and CDR2 SYGVKD. CDR3 sequence: CAISVWVTSSYEQYF. DNA for the CDR3: TGTGCCATCAGTGTTTGGGTTACGAGCTCCTACGAGCAGTACTTC.

This sequence joins TRBV18 and TRBJ2-7, with 9 bases that match TRBD2. V was clipped by 5 bases and J by 4 bases; unmatched bases: 9. The CDR3 is 15 residues long. CDR1 KGHSH and CDR2 LQKENI come from the germline V gene. CDR3 nucleotide sequence: TGTGCCAGCTCAGCCGGGACTAGCAGGGGGTACGAGCAGTACTTC. Amino acids: CASSAGTSRGYEQYF.

The chain joins TRBV7-2 to TRBJ2-7, with 8 bases lining up with TRBD2. Per germline, CDR1 SGHTA and CDR2 FQGNSA. V lost 5 bases to trimming and J lost 3 bases; unmatched junction nucleotides: 6. The CDR3 extends over 14 amino acids. CDR3 loop: CASSPLGGGYEQYF. The DNA for the CDR3 is TGTGCCAGCAGCCCGCTCGGGGGGGGCTACGAGCAGTACTTC.